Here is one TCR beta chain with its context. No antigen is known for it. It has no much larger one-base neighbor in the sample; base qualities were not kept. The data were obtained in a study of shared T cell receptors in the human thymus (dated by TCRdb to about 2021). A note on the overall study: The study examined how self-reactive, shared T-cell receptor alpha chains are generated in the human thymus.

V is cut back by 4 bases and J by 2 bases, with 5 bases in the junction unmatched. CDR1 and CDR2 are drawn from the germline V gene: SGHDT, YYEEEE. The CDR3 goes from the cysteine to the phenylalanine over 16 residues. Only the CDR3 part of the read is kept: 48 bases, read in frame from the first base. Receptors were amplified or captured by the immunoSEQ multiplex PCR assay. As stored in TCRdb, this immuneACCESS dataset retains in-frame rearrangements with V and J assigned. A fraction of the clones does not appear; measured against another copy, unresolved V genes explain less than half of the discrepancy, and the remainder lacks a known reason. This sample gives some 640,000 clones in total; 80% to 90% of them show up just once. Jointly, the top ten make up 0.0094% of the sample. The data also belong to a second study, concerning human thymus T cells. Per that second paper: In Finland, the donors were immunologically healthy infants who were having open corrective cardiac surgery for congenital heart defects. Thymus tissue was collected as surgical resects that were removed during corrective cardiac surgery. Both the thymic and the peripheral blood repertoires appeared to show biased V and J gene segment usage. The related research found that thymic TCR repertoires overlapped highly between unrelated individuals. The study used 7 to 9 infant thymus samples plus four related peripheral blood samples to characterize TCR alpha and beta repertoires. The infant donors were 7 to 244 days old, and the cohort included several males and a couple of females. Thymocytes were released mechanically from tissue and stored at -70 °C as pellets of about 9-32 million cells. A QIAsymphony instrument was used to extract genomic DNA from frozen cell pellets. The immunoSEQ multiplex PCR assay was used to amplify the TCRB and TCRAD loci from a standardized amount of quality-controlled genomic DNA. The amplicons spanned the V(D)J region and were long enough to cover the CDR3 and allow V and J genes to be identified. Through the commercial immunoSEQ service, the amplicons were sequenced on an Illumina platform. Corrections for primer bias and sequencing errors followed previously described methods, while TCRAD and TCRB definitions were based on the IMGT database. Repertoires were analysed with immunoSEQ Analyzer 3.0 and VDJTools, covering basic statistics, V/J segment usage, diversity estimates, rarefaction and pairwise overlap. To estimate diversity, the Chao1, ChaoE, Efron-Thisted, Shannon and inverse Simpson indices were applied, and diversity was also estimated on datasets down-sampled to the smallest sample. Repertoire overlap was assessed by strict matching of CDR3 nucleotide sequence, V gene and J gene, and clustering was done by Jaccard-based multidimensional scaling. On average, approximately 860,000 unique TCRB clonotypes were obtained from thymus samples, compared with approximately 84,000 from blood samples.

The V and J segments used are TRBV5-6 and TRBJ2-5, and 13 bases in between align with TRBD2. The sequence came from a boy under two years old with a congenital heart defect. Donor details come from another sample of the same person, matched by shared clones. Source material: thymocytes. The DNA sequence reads TGTGCCAGCAGCCACGGACTAGCGGGGGTTCAAGAGACCCAGTACTTC. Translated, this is CASSHGLAGVQETQYF. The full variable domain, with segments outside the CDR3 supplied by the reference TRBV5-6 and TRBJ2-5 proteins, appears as DAGVTQSPTHLIKTRGQQVTLRCSPKSGHDTVSWYQQALGQGPQFIFQYYEEEERQRGNFPDRFSGHQFPNYSSELNVNALLLGDSALYLCASSHGLAGVQETQYFGPGTRLLVL.